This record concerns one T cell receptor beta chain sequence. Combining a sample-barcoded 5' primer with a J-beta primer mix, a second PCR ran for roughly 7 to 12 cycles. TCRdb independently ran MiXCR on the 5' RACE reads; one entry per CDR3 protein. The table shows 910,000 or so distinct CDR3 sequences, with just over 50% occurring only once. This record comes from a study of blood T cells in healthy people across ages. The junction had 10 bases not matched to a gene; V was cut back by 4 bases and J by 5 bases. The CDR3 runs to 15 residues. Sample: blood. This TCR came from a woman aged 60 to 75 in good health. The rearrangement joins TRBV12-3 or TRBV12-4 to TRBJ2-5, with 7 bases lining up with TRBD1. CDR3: CASSSDRHSGETQYF. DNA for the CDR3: TGTGCCAGCAGTTCGGACAGGCACTCGGGGGAGACCCAGTACTTC.